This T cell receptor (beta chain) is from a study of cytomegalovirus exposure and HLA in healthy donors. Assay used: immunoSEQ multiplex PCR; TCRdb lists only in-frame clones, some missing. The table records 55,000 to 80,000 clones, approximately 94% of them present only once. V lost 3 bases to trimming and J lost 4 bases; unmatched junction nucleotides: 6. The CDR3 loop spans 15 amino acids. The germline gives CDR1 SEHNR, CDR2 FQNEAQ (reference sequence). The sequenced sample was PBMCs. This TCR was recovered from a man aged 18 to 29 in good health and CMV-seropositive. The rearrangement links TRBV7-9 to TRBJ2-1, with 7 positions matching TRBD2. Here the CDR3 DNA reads TGTGCCAGCAGCTTGGGTCTAGCGGTTTACAATGAGCAGTTCTTC. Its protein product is CASSLGLAVYNEQFF.